These 14 T cell receptor beta chains share one sample of origin, sequenced in a study of long-term antiretroviral therapy in people with HIV. The assay, immunoSEQ v3.0, was run at survey level. Clones were read by immunoSEQ multiplex PCR, and TCRdb kept only the in-frame ones, dropping some. The table lists 35,000 or so clones, approximately 84% of them singletons. The specimen comprised unsorted PBMCs, sampled approximately 2.7 years before starting antiretroviral therapy. The receptors were gathered from a woman younger than 45 with HIV.

This clone was observed a handful of times. The rearrangement links TRBV4-2 to TRBJ1-2; the D gene is possibly TRBD1 (6 bases). There are 15 residues in the CDR3. CDR1 and CDR2 from the germline V gene are LGHNA and YNFKEQ. The V end lost 2 bases, the J end lost 5 bases, and 15 bases lay between the germline ends. CDR3: CASSQNPTGKYGYTF. For the CDR3, the DNA is TGTGCCAGCAGCCAAAATCCGACAGGAAAGTATGGCTACACCTTC.

This chain joins TRBV7-6 and TRBJ1-1; no clear D. The germline CDR1 and CDR2 sequences are SGHVS and FNYEAQ. The CDR3 loop spans 14 amino acids. Trimming pared 0 bases from V and 2 bases from J, leaving 7 bases between. The CDR3 sequence is CASSLAGKNTEAFF. CDR3 DNA sequence: TGTGCCAGCAGCTTAGCCGGGAAAAACACTGAAGCTTTCTTT.

The chain has TRBV19 and TRBJ2-5, with 8 bases that match TRBD1. CDR1 is LNHDA, CDR2 SQIVND, per germline (reference sequence). The V segment lost 5 bases and the J segment 5 bases; nucleotides outside the gene matches: 10. CDR3 length equals 15 residues. CDR3 amino acids: CASSPDDRGGETQYF. CDR3 coding DNA: TGTGCCAGTAGTCCGGACGACAGGGGTGGCGAGACCCAGTACTTC.

This clone has only a few counts. The chain joins TRBV7-3 to TRBJ1-6, with 9 bases lining up with TRBD1. V shed 5 bases, J shed 6 bases, and the junction held 5 bases outside the gene matches. The CDR3 runs 15 residues. Germline values: CDR1 SGHTA, CDR2 FQGTGA. The CDR3 coding sequence is TGTGCCAGCAGCCCAGGGACAGGGATTAATTCACCCCTCCACTTT. Protein: CASSPGTGINSPLHF.

This chain links TRBV25-1 with TRBJ1-6; tentatively, D is TRBD1 (6 bases). CDR3 length: 11 residues. In germline, CDR1 is MGHDK, CDR2 SYGVNS. V was clipped by 6 bases and J by 19 bases, with 16 bases between them. As DNA, the CDR3 is TGTGCCAGCAGCGACAAGGACAGCTTACACTTT. Translation: CASSDKDSLHF.

V gene TRBV6-6 combines with J gene TRBJ1-1; unclear D gene. In germline, CDR1 is MNHNY, CDR2 SVGAGI (reference sequence). V lost 0 bases to trimming and J lost 0 bases, with 8 bases between them. This CDR3 spans 15 amino acids. CDR3 DNA: TGTGCCAGCAGTTACTCGCCTCCTTTGAACACTGAAGCTTTCTTT. Amino acid sequence: CASSYSPPLNTEAFF.

V is TRBV7-9 and J is TRBJ2-3; TRBD2 agrees at 15 bases. Germline trimming cut 6 bases from V and 6 bases from J; bases unmatched to any gene: 4. The CDR3 loop spans 15 amino acids. Germline lookup yields CDR1 SEHNR and CDR2 FQNEAQ (reference sequence). The DNA for the CDR3 is TGTGCCAGCAGTCGGACTAGCGGGGGGGCGGATACGCAGTATTTT. It translates to CASSRTSGGADTQYF.

This sequence joins TRBV7-2 and TRBJ2-1; D is uncertain. This CDR3 is 15 amino acids long. CDR1 is SGHTA, CDR2 FQGNSA, per germline. V lost 2 bases and J 5 bases, leaving 13 bases between the germline ends. CDR3 in DNA: TGTGCCAGCAGCTTAATCGGTCCAGCTAACAATGAGCAGTTCTTC. Its protein product is CASSLIGPANNEQFF.

The genes are TRBV14 and TRBJ2-7; D ambiguous. Germline V gives CDR1 SGHDN, CDR2 FVKESK. V was clipped by 4 bases and J by 4 bases, with 11 bases between them. This CDR3 has 13 amino acids. The CDR3: CASSRNLGYEQYV. The CDR3 DNA sequence: TGTGCCAGCAGCCGGAACCTTGGATACGAGCAGTACGTC.

This clone was detected only once. The chain has TRBV5-4 and TRBJ2-1; TRBD2 agrees at 13 bases. The junction had 4 bases not matched to a gene; V was cut back by 3 bases and J by 13 bases. From germline, CDR1 is SGHNT and CDR2 YYREEE (reference sequence). There are 13 residues in the CDR3. The CDR3 DNA sequence: TGTGCCAGCAGCTCCGGACTAGCGGGGGCCCAGTTCTTC. Amino acid sequence: CASSSGLAGAQFF.

The chain combines TRBV15 with TRBJ1-1; no definite D call. Germline-derived CDR1 and CDR2 are LNHNV and YYDKDF (reference sequence). The CDR3 length is 14 residues. The V end was cut by 2 bases, the J end by 11 bases, with 18 bases between. CDR3 DNA: TGTGCCACCAGCAGACTAGAATTGGGGTCTGGTGCTTTCTTT. It is translated as CATSRLELGSGAFF.

This clone showed up just a few times. The chain joins TRBV19 to TRBJ1-3; tentatively, D is TRBD1 (5 bases). V was cut by 9 bases and J by 4 bases, with 13 bases left in between. CDR1 and CDR2 (germline): LNHDA, SQIVND (reference sequence). The CDR3 sequence is 13 residues long. CDR3 amino acids: CASSAGTGNTIYF. The CDR3 DNA sequence: TGTGCCAGCTCGGCGGGGACGGGAAACACCATATATTTT.

V gene TRBV10-3 combines with J gene TRBJ2-2; a weak D match, TRBD2 (5 bases). V lost 7 bases to trimming and J lost 3 bases, with 6 bases between them. The CDR3 extends over 12 amino acids. Germline CDR1 and CDR2: ENHRY and SYGVKD. The chain's CDR3 is CAITGDTGELFF. The CDR3 DNA reads as TGTGCCATCACCGGGGACACCGGGGAGCTGTTTTTT.

This rearrangement joins TRBV19 to TRBJ1-6; 9 positions match TRBD1. The length of the CDR3 is 16 residues. The V segment lost 3 bases and the J segment 9 bases; nucleotides outside the gene matches: 9. The germline gives CDR1 LNHDA, CDR2 SQIVND (reference sequence). CDR3 nucleotides: TGTGCCAGTAGTATTCCGTCCGGGACAGGGTTTTCACCCCTCCACTTT. Protein sequence: CASSIPSGTGFSPLHF.